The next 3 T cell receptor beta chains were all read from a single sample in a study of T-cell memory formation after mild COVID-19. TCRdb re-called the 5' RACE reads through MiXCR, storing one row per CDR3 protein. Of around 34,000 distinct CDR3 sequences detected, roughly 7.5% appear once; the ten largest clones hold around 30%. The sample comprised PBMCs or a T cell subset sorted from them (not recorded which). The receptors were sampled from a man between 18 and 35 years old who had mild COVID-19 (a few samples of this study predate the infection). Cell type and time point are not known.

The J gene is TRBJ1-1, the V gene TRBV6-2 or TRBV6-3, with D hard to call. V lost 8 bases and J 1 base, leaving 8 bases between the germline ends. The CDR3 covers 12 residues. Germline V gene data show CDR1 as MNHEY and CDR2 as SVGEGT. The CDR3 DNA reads TGTGCCAGCGGTGAGTGGAACACTGAAGCTTTCTTT. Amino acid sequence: CASGEWNTEAFF.

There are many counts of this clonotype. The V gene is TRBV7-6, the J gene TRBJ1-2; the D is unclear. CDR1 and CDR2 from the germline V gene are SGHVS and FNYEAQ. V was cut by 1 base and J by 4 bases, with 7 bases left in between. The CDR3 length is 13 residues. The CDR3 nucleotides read TGTGCCAGCAGCTTAGTACAGAGCTATGGCTACACCTTC. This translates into CASSLVQSYGYTF.

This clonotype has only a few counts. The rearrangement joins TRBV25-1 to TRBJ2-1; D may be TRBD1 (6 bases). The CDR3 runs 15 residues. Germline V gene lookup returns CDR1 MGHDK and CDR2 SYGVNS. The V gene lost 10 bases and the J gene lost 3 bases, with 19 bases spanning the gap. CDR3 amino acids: CATLRDTLGYNEQFF. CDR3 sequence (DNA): TGTGCCACCCTCCGGGACACCCTTGGCTACAATGAGCAGTTCTTC.